Given below is one T cell receptor beta chain in context. Its antigen is not identified. From the 5' RACE reads, TCRdb called clonotypes with MiXCR, one entry per CDR3 protein. This sample carries nearly 200,000 distinct CDR3 sequences, 15% of them seen once, and the ten largest clones take roughly two fifths. The sample belongs to a study of identical twins. Germline V gene lookup returns CDR1 SGHTA and CDR2 FQGNSA. CDR3 length equals 21 residues. With V trimmed by 0 bases and J by 2 bases, 15 bases remained unmatched. Regarding the study as a whole: Instead of following the same donors, the conclusions were based on cross-sectional statistical analysis.

This sample also belongs to another study, concerning T cells expressing NK-cell markers.

The source is a woman between 18 and 29 years old in good health. Sequencing was done on a sample of CD8+ T cells sorted from blood. This chain uses TRBV7-2 with TRBJ2-3; 12 bases line up with TRBD2. The chain's CDR3 is CASSLARGLAGGASPTDTQYF. CDR3 DNA: TGTGCCAGCAGCTTAGCGCGGGGGCTAGCGGGGGGGGCTTCCCCCACAGATACGCAGTATTTT.